This is a list of T cell receptor beta chains from one sample in a study of T-cell memory formation after mild COVID-19. TCRdb used MiXCR to reprocess the 5' RACE reads, holding one entry per CDR3 protein. The data contain a few hundred thousand distinct CDR3 sequences, about 17% of them singletons. The specimen sequenced was PBMCs or a T cell subset sorted from them (not recorded which). These receptors originate from a man between 18 and 35 years old who had mild COVID-19 (a few samples of this study predate the infection). Cell type and time point are not known. Both conserved end residues are part of each CDR3. Each record gives: D gene, J gene, CDR3 length, clone size, V gene, CDR3 DNA, CDR3 protein. A D gene is named only where the DNA matches it firmly. Rows give clone size only sometimes, using once, few, many, or a class for an expanded clone.

.,TRBJ1-2,14,few,TRBV7-2,TGTGCCAGCAGCTTAGCAAAGGGGGACTATGGCTACACCTTC,CASSLAKGDYGYTF
TRBD1,TRBJ1-1,14,.,TRBV12-3/TRBV12-4,TGTGCCAGCACCCCTGACAGGGTAGGCACTGAAGCTTTCTTT,CASTPDRVGTEAFF
.,TRBJ2-3,15,.,TRBV14,TGTGCCAGCAGCCAAGACTACAGGAGGACAGATACGCAGTATTTT,CASSQDYRRTDTQYF
TRBD1,TRBJ2-3,17,few,TRBV5-1,TGCGCCAGCAGCTTGCACGGGGACAGGGTGATAACAGATACGCAGTATTTT,CASSLHGDRVITDTQYF
.,TRBJ2-2,16,few,TRBV27,TGTGCCAGCATTGGCAGGGCAGCGTTAGACACCGGGGAGCTGTTTTTT,CASIGRAALDTGELFF
TRBD1,TRBJ2-7,15,.,TRBV5-1,TGCGCCAGCAGCTTGGCCCCCGGGACAGACTACGAGCAGTACTTC,CASSLAPGTDYEQYF
TRBD1,TRBJ1-1,12,.,TRBV2,TGTGCCAGGGGACAGGAGAACACTGAAGCTTTCTTT,CARGQENTEAFF
.,TRBJ2-7,13,.,TRBV20-1,TGCAGTGCTAGATACGGGGGCCATTACGAGCAGTACTTC,CSARYGGHYEQYF
TRBD1,TRBJ1-3,15,.,TRBV4-1,TGCGCCAGCAGCCAAGGTGGGACAGCAGGAAACACCATATATTTT,CASSQGGTAGNTIYF
TRBD1,TRBJ2-7,14,.,TRBV4-3,TGCGCCAGCAGCCACGATGGGACAGGTTCCGAGCAGTACTTC,CASSHDGTGSEQYF
.,TRBJ1-2,17,.,TRBV6-5,TGTGCCAGCAGTCCTTATGCCGGGACCGCCTCGGGCTATGGCTACACCTTC,CASSPYAGTASGYGYTF
TRBD1,TRBJ2-3,16,many,TRBV6-5,TGTGCCAGCAGTAGGACAGGGGTGCTACGCACAGATACGCAGTATTTT,CASSRTGVLRTDTQYF
TRBD2,TRBJ2-1,15,.,TRBV12-3/TRBV12-4,TGTGCCAGCAGTGCCGGGACTAGCTCCTACAATGAGCAGTTCTTC,CASSAGTSSYNEQFF
TRBD2,TRBJ2-5,17,.,TRBV18,TGTGCCAGCTCACCACGTTGGAGCGGGGGGGCAGAAGAGACCCAGTACTTC,CASSPRWSGGAEETQYF
.,TRBJ1-3,13,.,TRBV12-3/TRBV12-4,TGTGCCAGTGACGGCGGGTCTGGAAACACCATATATTTT,CASDGGSGNTIYF
TRBD1,TRBJ1-1,15,few,TRBV10-3,TGTGCCATCAGTGGACAGGGGGTTGTGAACACTGAAGCTTTCTTT,CAISGQGVVNTEAFF
TRBD1,TRBJ1-2,13,few,TRBV5-1,TGCGCCAGCAGCCTGGGGACAGGGAAAGGCTACACCTTC,CASSLGTGKGYTF
TRBD1,TRBJ2-1,15,.,TRBV18,TGTGCCAGCTCGCATGACAGGGTTCCCTACAATGAGCAGTTCTTC,CASSHDRVPYNEQFF
TRBD2,TRBJ2-5,12,.,TRBV20-1,TGCAGTGCTAGTTCGGGGGGAGAGACCCAGTACTTC,CSASSGGETQYF
TRBD2,TRBJ2-4,15,.,TRBV10-1,TGCGCCAGCAGTGAGTCGCGGGGGGGAAGAGACATTCAGTACTTC,CASSESRGGRDIQYF
TRBD2,TRBJ2-3,15,.,TRBV7-2,TGTGCCAGCAGCCCAGGAGCGGGGGTCCCGCATACGCAGTATTTT,CASSPGAGVPHTQYF
.,TRBJ2-5,13,few,TRBV5-1,TGCGCCAGCAGCTTCGATTTGACGGAGACCCAGTACTTC,CASSFDLTETQYF
TRBD2,TRBJ2-1,15,few,TRBV5-1,TGCGCCAGCAGCTCCGGGACTAGCGGCGTCAATGAGCAGTTCTTC,CASSSGTSGVNEQFF
.,TRBJ2-7,14,few,TRBV7-2,TGTGCCAGCGGCGGGCGACAGCAAACCTACGAGCAGTACTTC,CASGGRQQTYEQYF
.,TRBJ2-2,13,.,TRBV24-1,TGTGCCACCAGGAAGGCCGCCACCGGGGAGCTGTTTTTT,CATRKAATGELFF
TRBD2,TRBJ2-7,14,few,TRBV7-6,TGTGCCAGCAGGCCCGCGGGGGGGCAGGACGAGCAGTACTTC,CASRPAGGQDEQYF
.,TRBJ2-6,15,many,TRBV6-2/TRBV6-3,TGTGCCAGCAGTTTCCGGGGCTCAGGGGCCAACGTCCTGACTTTC,CASSFRGSGANVLTF
.,TRBJ1-1,17,few,TRBV27,TGTGCCAGCAGTCGCGGGGGCGAGAAGGGAATGGGCACTGAAGCTTTCTTT,CASSRGGEKGMGTEAFF
.,TRBJ1-1,17,few,TRBV7-9,TGTGCCAGCAGCCCTCGGGTGTTCGGGGGCGGGCGGACTGAAGCTTTCTTT,CASSPRVFGGGRTEAFF
TRBD2,TRBJ2-3,14,few,TRBV9,TGTGCCAGCACAATAGCGGGGGGAATGGATACGCAGTATTTT,CASTIAGGMDTQYF
.,TRBJ2-3,14,few,TRBV5-1,TGCGCCAGCGGGGAACAAGGGGGCACAGATACGCAGTATTTT,CASGEQGGTDTQYF
.,TRBJ1-1,14,many,TRBV6-6,TGTGCCAGCAGTTACTCGACGGGGGTCACTGAAGCTTTCTTT,CASSYSTGVTEAFF
.,TRBJ1-2,14,few,TRBV28,TGTGCCAGCAGTTTAGAGGAGGGGGTCTATGGCTACACCTTC,CASSLEEGVYGYTF